Listed here are 25 T cell receptor beta chains from one sample, sequenced in a study of tissue T cells after allogeneic stem cell transplantation. Profiling relied on immunoSEQ multiplex PCR, and the TCRdb table lists in-frame clones only, not all of them. The sample lists some 7,800 clones; 65% to 80% were seen once. What was sequenced was blood. These TCRs come from a female BALB/c mouse in good health. This strain has MHC haplotype H2-d.

Details on this clone: These gene names are mouse names. The read stops 1 residue short of the end of the CDR3; the missing end is completed from the germline J gene. This chain joins TRBV13-2 and TRBJ1-1; 7 bases agree with TRBD1. The junction had 1 base not matched to a gene; V was cut back by 5 bases and J by 0 bases. The CDR3 loop spans 13 amino acids. Germline V lookup: CDR1 NNHNN, CDR2 SYGAGS (reference sequence). The CDR3 spells CASGGTANTEVFF. The CDR3 DNA, read in part, is TGTGCCAGCGGGGGGACAGCAAACACAGAAGTCTTC.

As concerns this clone: Gene labels here are mouse ones. This CDR3 reads CASSPRDRGPNNQAPLF. CDR3 DNA, as far as it was read: TGTGCCAGCAGTCCCCGGGACAGGGGGCCGAACAACCAGGCTCCGCTT. V is TRBV13-1 and J is TRBJ1-5, with TRBD1 identical over 12 bases. The DNA ends 1 residue before the CDR3 does, and the rest of the CDR3 is filled in from the germline J gene. V dropped 4 bases and J dropped 1; count of bases not matched to a gene: 6. The CDR3 covers 17 residues. CDR1 and CDR2 (germline): NSHNY, SYGAGN. Full variable domain (outside the CDR3, taken from reference TRBV13-1 and TRBJ1-5): EAAVTQSPRNKVTVTGGNVTLSCRQTNSHNYMYWYRQDTGHGLRLIHYSYGAGNLRIGDVPDGYKATRTTQEDFFLLLELASPSQTSLYFCASSPRDRGPNNQAPLFGEGTRLSVL.

On this clone itself: Any gene name here is a mouse gene name. The read finishes 1 residue shy of the CDR3 end, and the germline J gene is used to complete it. The V gene is TRBV31, the J gene TRBJ1-5, with no clear D. The CDR3 sequence is 15 residues long. V was trimmed by 3 bases and J by 0 bases, leaving 12 bases between them. The V gene's germline CDR1 is GKSSPN and CDR2 SITVG. The covered CDR3 bases are TGTGCCTGGAGGCATCCTACAGATAACAACCAGGCTCCGCTT. It specifies CAWRHPTDNNQAPL. The full CDR3 protein reads CAWRHPTDNNQAPLF.

Concerning this clone: The gene names here belong to mouse. Read sequence stops 1 residue before the CDR3 end, and the germline J gene provides the missing end. The J gene is TRBJ2-3, the V gene TRBV1, with D hard to call. This CDR3 comprises 14 residues. In germline, CDR1 is NSQYPW, CDR2 LRSPGD (reference sequence). Trimming took off 3 bases at V and 0 bases at J, with 7 bases between the two ends. The chain's CDR3 is CTCSAGFSAETLYF. Incomplete CDR3 DNA: TGCACCTGCAGTGCTGGGTTTAGTGCAGAAACGCTGTAT. Together with reference TRBV1 and TRBJ2-3, the CDR3 gives the full variable domain: VTLLEQNPRWRLVPRGQAVNLRCILKNSQYPWMSWYQQDLQKQLQWLFTLRSPGDKEVKSLPGADYLATRVTDTELRLQVANMSQGRTLYCTCSAGFSAETLYFGSGTRLTVL.

A note on this clone: Gene names denote mouse genes. The read is 1 residue too short to cover the CDR3 end, so that end is filled in from the germline J gene. The V and J genes are TRBV2 and TRBJ1-1; tentatively, D is TRBD1 (5 bases). The germline V gene has CDR1 LGHNA and CDR2 YSYQKL. V lost 3 bases and J lost 0, with 11 bases in between. This CDR3 region has 15 residues. The sequenced CDR3 bases are TGTGCCAGCAGCCATCCCCAGGGTGCAAACACAGAAGTCTTC. It translates to CASSHPQGANTEVF. The CDR3 as a whole reads CASSHPQGANTEVFF.

About this clone itself: Gene names denote mouse genes. The read ends 1 residue early relative to the CDR3; the germline J gene fills the gap. J is TRBJ2-3 and V is TRBV31, with a weak D call TRBD1 (6 bases). Trimming shortened V by 1 base and J by 0 bases, and 11 bases separated the two germline ends. Germline V gene sequence: CDR1 GKSSPN, CDR2 SITVG. The CDR3 spans 15 residues. The CDR3 here is CAWSPRTASAETLYF. Incomplete CDR3 DNA: TGTGCCTGGAGTCCCCGGACAGCTAGTGCAGAAACGCTGTAT.

To note about this clone: All gene names here are mouse names. The read ends 1 residue early relative to the CDR3; the germline J gene fills the gap. The chain combines TRBV5 with TRBJ1-1, with TRBD1 as a possible D gene (5 bases). This CDR3 spans 14 amino acids. CDR1 and CDR2 from the germline V gene are LGHNA and YNLKQL (reference sequence). The V and J ends lost 1 base and 1 base respectively, with 7 bases between them. The CDR3 sequence: CASSQGQLNTEVFF. The DNA read from the CDR3 is TGTGCCAGCAGCCAAGGACAGTTAAACACAGAAGTCTTC.

Remarks on this clone: Genes and germline come from the mouse. The read comes to an end 1 residue before the CDR3 does, leaving the germline J gene to fill in the end. This chain links TRBV19 with TRBJ1-4; tentative D call: TRBD1 (6 bases). V shed 3 bases and J shed 7 bases, with 10 bases lying between them. CDR3 length equals 13 residues. The germline gives CDR1 FNHDT, CDR2 SITEND (reference sequence). The part of the CDR3 DNA that was read is TGTGCCAGCAGTAACAGGGCGGGCGAAAGATTATTT. Translated, it gives CASSNRAGERLF. The whole CDR3 region reads CASSNRAGERLFF. Full variable domain (missing parts from reference TRBV19 and TRBJ1-4): GGIITQTPKFLIGQEGQKLTLKCQQNFNHDTMYWYRQDSGKGLRLIYYSITENDLQKGDLSEGYDASREKKSSFSLTVTSAQKNEMAVFLCASSNRAGERLFFGHGTKLSVL.

On this clone: Mouse germline and gene names are used. The sequence runs out 1 residue before the end of the CDR3; the remainder is reconstructed from the germline J gene. The rearrangement joins TRBV1 to TRBJ2-2; tentatively, D is TRBD2 (6 bases). This CDR3 is built from 15 residues. From germline, CDR1 is NSQYPW and CDR2 LRSPGD (reference sequence). Trimming removed 1 base from V and 2 bases from J, with 8 bases in between. The CDR3 loop reads CTCSAVGVNTGQLYF. The CDR3 bases that were read are TGCACCTGCAGTGCAGTGGGGGTCAACACCGGGCAGCTCTAC.

Concerning this clone itself: Gene names are the mouse ones. The read falls 1 residue short of the CDR3 end, and the missing part is taken from the germline J gene. V gene TRBV2 combines with J gene TRBJ2-5; D call uncertain. CDR3 length equals 15 residues. V dropped 0 bases and J dropped 2 bases, with 9 bases sitting between them. Germline CDR1 and CDR2: LGHNA and YSYQKL. The CDR3 sequence is CASSQDLTSQDTQYF. The DNA read from the CDR3 is TGTGCCAGCAGCCAAGATCTTACATCCCAAGACACCCAGTAC.

A note on this clone: Gene names are the mouse ones. The read halts 1 residue ahead of the CDR3 end, with the missing end drawn from the germline J gene. This chain joins TRBV24 and TRBJ2-5, with 8 bases that match TRBD2. V shed 1 base and J 3 bases; nucleotides not matched to a gene: 0. The CDR3 loop spans 14 amino acids. CDR1 is KGHTA and CDR2 is FRNEEI in the germline V gene. The CDR3 spells CASSLWDWQDTQYF. CDR3 DNA, as far as it was read: TGTGCCAGCAGTCTGTGGGACTGGCAAGACACCCAGTAC.

Turning to this clone: Germline and genes: mouse. The CDR3 end falls 1 residue outside the read, so it is completed with the germline J gene. The V gene is TRBV19, the J gene TRBJ2-7; 11 bases fit TRBD1. Germline CDR1 and CDR2: FNHDT and SITEND (reference sequence). V dropped 4 bases and J dropped 4; count of bases not matched to a gene: 7. CDR3 length: 15 amino acids. The sequenced part of the CDR3 DNA is TGTGCCAGCAGTCTCACCGGGACAGGGGGATATGAACAGTAC. Translation: CASSLTGTGGYEQY. The full CDR3 is CASSLTGTGGYEQYF.

A remark on this clone: Mouse names are used for the genes. With the read ending 1 residue before the CDR3 end, the germline J gene is used to fill in that end. V and J are TRBV19 and TRBJ2-7, with D unresolved. Looked up from germline, CDR1 is FNHDT and CDR2 is SITEND (reference sequence). CDR3 length: 12 residues. V was clipped by 1 base and J by 4 bases, with 6 bases between them. CDR3 sequence: CASSISTYEQYF. The CDR3 DNA, read in part, is TGTGCCAGCAGTATATCCACTTATGAACAGTAC.

Notes on this clone: These gene names are mouse names. The read ends 1 residue before the CDR3 terminus; that terminus is restored from the germline J gene. This chain uses TRBV1 with TRBJ2-4; tentative D call: TRBD2 (6 bases). The CDR3 is made up of 17 amino acids. Germline CDR1 NSQYPW, CDR2 LRSPGD (reference sequence). V lost 0 bases, J lost 1 base, and 14 bases lay in between. The DNA read from the CDR3 is TGCACCTGCAGTGCAGATAGCCCCTCTGGGGGTCAAAACACCTTGTAC. Its protein is CTCSADSPSGGQNTLY. In full, the CDR3 is CTCSADSPSGGQNTLYF.

In the case of this clone: Genes and germline are mouse. The CDR3 is cut off 1 residue early in the read; its end comes from the germline J gene. The chain has TRBV19 and TRBJ1-1; D not certain. Germline V gives CDR1 FNHDT, CDR2 SITEND (reference sequence). The CDR3 contains 13 residues. Trimming removed 1 base from V and 1 base from J, with 5 bases in between. CDR3 protein: CASSILVNTEVFF. The sequenced CDR3 bases are TGTGCCAGCAGTATATTGGTGAACACAGAAGTCTTC.

Only one count was recorded for this clone. The genes and germline here are from mouse. The read gets to within 1 residue of the CDR3 end, and the germline J gene fills in the rest. The chain has TRBV13-2 and TRBJ1-1; 7 bases are a match to TRBD1. Germline CDR1 and CDR2: NNHNN and SYGAGS (reference sequence). The CDR3 runs 14 residues. The V segment lost 2 bases and the J segment 1 base; nucleotides outside the gene matches: 2. CDR3 amino acids: CASGDHRGNTEVFF. The DNA read from the CDR3 is TGTGCCAGCGGTGACCACAGGGGGAACACAGAAGTCTTC.

As concerns this clone: Gene names are mouse gene names. CDR3 sequence: CASSDENTGQLYF. The DNA read from the CDR3 is TGTGCCAGCAGTGATGAAAACACCGGGCAGCTCTAC. The chain recombines TRBV13-1 with TRBJ2-2, with D uncertain. The read terminates 1 residue ahead of where the CDR3 ends, so the germline J gene completes it. Germline V lookup: CDR1 NSHNY, CDR2 SYGAGN. Trimming took 0 bases from V and 1 from J, leaving 1 base between them. CDR3 length: 13 residues.

A remark on this clone: Gene names refer to mouse genes. The observed sequence ends 1 residue before the CDR3 terminus, with the missing tail filled in from the germline J gene. This chain links TRBV13-3 with TRBJ2-7; D is ambiguous. This CDR3 region has 14 residues. Trimming took 2 bases from V and 0 from J, leaving 9 bases between them. Germline assignment: CDR1 NNHDY and CDR2 SYVADS. Incomplete CDR3 DNA: TGTGCCAGCAGTGAGCACAGAAGCTCCTATGAACAGTAC. Translating it yields CASSEHRSSYEQY. The whole CDR3 is CASSEHRSSYEQYF.

This clone was detected a few times. Gene names follow the mouse nomenclature. Sequencing ends 1 residue short of the CDR3 end; the germline J gene provides the rest. This rearrangement joins TRBV13-1 to TRBJ1-2, with D perhaps matching TRBD1 (5 bases). CDR1 NSHNY and CDR2 SYGAGN come from the germline V gene. The CDR3 runs 14 residues. The germline V and J ends were trimmed by 0 bases and 0 bases, with 6 bases remaining between them. The sequenced part of the CDR3 DNA is TGTGCCAGCAGTGATGGACAGTCAAACTCCGACTACACC. This encodes CASSDGQSNSDYT. The CDR3, in full, reads CASSDGQSNSDYTF.

Regarding this clone: Mouse gene names and germline throughout. The read ends 1 residue early relative to the CDR3; the germline J gene fills the gap. The chain combines TRBV13-1 with TRBJ1-1; 7 positions match TRBD1. The germline V gene has CDR1 NSHNY and CDR2 SYGAGN. V was clipped by 5 bases and J by 5 bases; unmatched bases: 3. The CDR3 runs 12 residues. The CDR3 sequence is CASSGDRTEVFF. The DNA read from the CDR3 is TGTGCCAGCAGCGGGGACAGAACAGAAGTCTTC.

With respect to this clone: Gene names follow the mouse nomenclature. The read ends 1 residue before the CDR3 terminus; that terminus is restored from the germline J gene. The rearrangement joins TRBV31 to TRBJ2-3, with 8 bases fitting TRBD2. CDR1 and CDR2 (germline): GKSSPN, SITVG. The ends lost 0 bases at V and 0 bases at J; junction bases unmatched: 11. The CDR3 is 18 amino acids. CDR3 amino acids: CAWSLGDWGSFSAETLYF. Incomplete CDR3 DNA: TGTGCCTGGAGTCTAGGAGACTGGGGCTCCTTTAGTGCAGAAACGCTGTAT.

The count of this clone is one. The gene symbols are mouse symbols. The read halts 1 residue ahead of the CDR3 end, with the missing end drawn from the germline J gene. J is TRBJ1-2 and V is TRBV19, with TRBD1 as a possible D gene (5 bases). The CDR3 length is 14 residues. The V gene's germline CDR1 is FNHDT and CDR2 SITEND (reference sequence). Trimming shortened V by 1 base and J by 3 bases, and 10 bases separated the two germline ends. CDR3 protein: CASSIRAGHSDYTF. CDR3 DNA (partial): TGTGCCAGCAGTATAAGGGCAGGGCACTCCGACTACACC.

Comments on this clone: Genes and germline are mouse. The CDR3 end is not reached by the read, which stops 1 residue before it; the germline J gene fills it in. The gene calls are TRBV4 and TRBJ2-3; 8 bases align to TRBD1. The J segment lost 0 bases and the V segment lost 5 bases, leaving 4 bases of the junction unmatched. CDR1 is LGHDT and CDR2 is YNNKQL in the germline V gene (reference sequence). The CDR3 covers 15 residues. The CDR3 bases that were read are TGTGCCAGCAGCCGAGACAGGGGTAGTGCAGAAACGCTGTAT. Translating gives CASSRDRGSAETLY. The entire CDR3 reads CASSRDRGSAETLYF.

Regarding this clone: Germline and genes here are mouse. Read data end 1 residue before the CDR3 end; the end is taken from the germline J gene. V gene TRBV4 combines with J gene TRBJ2-4, with 8 bases matching TRBD2. Trimming removed 5 bases from V and 2 bases from J; junction bases left unmatched: 6. There are 15 residues in the CDR3. Per the germline V gene, CDR1 is LGHDT and CDR2 is YNNKQL (reference sequence). CDR3 residues: CASSPSTGDQNTLYF. CDR3 bases read: TGTGCCAGCAGCCCCTCGACTGGGGATCAAAACACCTTGTAC.

This clone showed up just a few times. Gene names follow the mouse nomenclature. The read stops 1 residue short of the end of the CDR3; the missing end is completed from the germline J gene. The chain has TRBV13-1 and TRBJ1-4; no reliable D call. Germline values: CDR1 NSHNY, CDR2 SYGAGN. Trimming stripped 1 base from V and 3 bases from J, with 7 bases between. CDR3 length: 14 amino acids. CDR3 DNA, as far as it was read: TGTGCCAGCAGTGATAGTACAGCCAACGAAAGATTATTT. It specifies CASSDSTANERLF. Given in full, the CDR3 is CASSDSTANERLFF. Using reference TRBV13-1 and TRBJ1-4 for the parts outside the CDR3, the full variable domain is EAAVTQSPRNKVTVTGGNVTLSCRQTNSHNYMYWYRQDTGHGLRLIHYSYGAGNLRIGDVPDGYKATRTTQEDFFLLLELASPSQTSLYFCASSDSTANERLFFGHGTKLSVL.